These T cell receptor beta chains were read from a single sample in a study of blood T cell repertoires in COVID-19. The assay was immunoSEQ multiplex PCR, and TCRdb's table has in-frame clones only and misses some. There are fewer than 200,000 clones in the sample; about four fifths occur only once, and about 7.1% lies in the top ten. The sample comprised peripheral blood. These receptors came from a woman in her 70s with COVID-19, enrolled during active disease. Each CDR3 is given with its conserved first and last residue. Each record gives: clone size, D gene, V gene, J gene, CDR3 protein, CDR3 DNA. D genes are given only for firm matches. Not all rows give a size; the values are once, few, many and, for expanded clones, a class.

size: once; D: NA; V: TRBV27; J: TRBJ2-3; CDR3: CASSPKDRGTDTQYF; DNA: TGTGCCAGCAGTCCAAAGGACAGAGGCACAGATACGCAGTATTTT
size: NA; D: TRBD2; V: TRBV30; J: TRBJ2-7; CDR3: CAWSFGGLAGSYEQYF; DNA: TGTGCCTGGTCATTTGGGGGACTAGCGGGAAGCTACGAGCAGTACTTC
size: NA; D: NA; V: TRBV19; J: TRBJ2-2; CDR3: CASTPGADGELFF; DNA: TGTGCCAGTACCCCAGGGGCGGACGGGGAGCTGTTTTTT
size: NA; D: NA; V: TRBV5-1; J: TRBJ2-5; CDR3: CASSLGDSGVKTQYF; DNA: TGCGCCAGCAGCTTGGGGGATAGCGGTGTGAAGACCCAGTACTTC
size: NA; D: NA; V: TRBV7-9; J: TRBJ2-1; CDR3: CASSSVLSYNEQFF; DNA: TGTGCCAGCAGCTCGGTCCTCTCCTACAATGAGCAGTTCTTC
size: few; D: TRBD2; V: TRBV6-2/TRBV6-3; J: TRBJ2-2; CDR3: CASSPVRAGVSGELFF; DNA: TGTGCCAGCAGTCCGGTCCGGGCGGGAGTCAGCGGGGAGCTGTTTTTT
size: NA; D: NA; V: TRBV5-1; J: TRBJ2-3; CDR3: CASSPSGSPGDTQYF; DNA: TGCGCCAGCAGCCCCAGCGGGTCCCCCGGGGATACGCAGTATTTT
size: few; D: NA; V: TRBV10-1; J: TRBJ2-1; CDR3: CATLGLDNEQFF; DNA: TGCGCCACCCTGGGACTCGACAATGAGCAGTTCTTC
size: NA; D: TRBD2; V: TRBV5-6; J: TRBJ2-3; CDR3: CASSPGLHPTDTQYF; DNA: TGTGCCAGCAGCCCGGGACTACATCCTACAGATACGCAGTATTTT
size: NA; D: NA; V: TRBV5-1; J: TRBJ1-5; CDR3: CASSMDSQGQPQHF; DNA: TGCGCCAGCAGCATGGACTCGCAGGGTCAGCCCCAGCATTTT
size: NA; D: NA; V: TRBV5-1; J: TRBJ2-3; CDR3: CASSLSSGADTQYF; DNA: TGCGCCAGCAGCTTGTCCTCGGGGGCAGATACGCAGTATTTT
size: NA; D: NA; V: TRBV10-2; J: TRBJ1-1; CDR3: CASSESTGVTEAFF; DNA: TGCGCCAGCAGTGAGTCAACGGGGGTAACTGAAGCTTTCTTT
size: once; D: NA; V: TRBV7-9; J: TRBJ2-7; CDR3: CASSLAPVVSGEQYF; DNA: TGTGCCAGCAGCTTAGCGCCGGTTGTAAGCGGCGAGCAGTACTTC
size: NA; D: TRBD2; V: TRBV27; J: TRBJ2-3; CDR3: CASSLRFLTSGMDTQYF; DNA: TGTGCCAGCAGTTTACGGTTTCTGACTAGCGGGATGGATACGCAGTATTTT
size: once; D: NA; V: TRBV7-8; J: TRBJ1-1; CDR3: CASSLAFGQLTEAFF; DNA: TGTGCCAGCAGCTTAGCGTTTGGACAACTCACTGAAGCTTTCTTT
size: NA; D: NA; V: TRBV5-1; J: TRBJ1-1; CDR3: CASNLGGAGTEAFF; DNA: TGCGCCAGCAACCTAGGAGGGGCTGGCACTGAAGCTTTCTTT
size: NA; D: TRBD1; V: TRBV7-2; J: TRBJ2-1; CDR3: CASSSRRGTGGVDEQFF; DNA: TGTGCCAGCAGCTCTAGGAGGGGGACAGGGGGAGTCGATGAGCAGTTCTTC
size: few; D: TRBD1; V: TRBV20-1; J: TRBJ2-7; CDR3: CSARTGYEQYF; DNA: TGCAGTGCTAGGACAGGGTACGAGCAGTACTTC
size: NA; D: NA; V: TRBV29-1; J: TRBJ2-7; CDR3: CSAALTTDPYEQYF; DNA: TGCAGCGCTGCGCTGACTACCGACCCCTACGAGCAGTACTTC
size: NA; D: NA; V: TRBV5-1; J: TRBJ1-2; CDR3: CASHGGDYGYTF; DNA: TGCGCCAGCCACGGGGGGGACTATGGCTACACCTTC
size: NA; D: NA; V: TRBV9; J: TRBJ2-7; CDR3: CASSVGGGSGEQYF; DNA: TGTGCCAGCAGCGTAGGTGGGGGGTCCGGCGAGCAGTACTTC
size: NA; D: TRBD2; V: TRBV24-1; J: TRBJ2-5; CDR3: CATSAAGLGAQGETQYF; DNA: TGTGCCACCAGTGCGGCGGGACTAGGAGCCCAAGGAGAGACCCAGTACTTC
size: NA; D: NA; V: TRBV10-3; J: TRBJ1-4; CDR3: CAISESRGRAEKLFF; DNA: TGTGCCATCAGTGAGTCCAGGGGCAGGGCTGAAAAACTGTTTTTT
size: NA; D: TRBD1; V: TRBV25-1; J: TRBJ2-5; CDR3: CASSSTGSQETQYF; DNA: TGTGCCAGCAGTTCGACAGGGAGCCAAGAGACCCAGTACTTC
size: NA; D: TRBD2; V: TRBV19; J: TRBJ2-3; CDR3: CASSSPRTSGGYTDTQYF; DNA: TGTGCCAGTAGTTCGCCACGGACTAGCGGGGGCTACACAGATACGCAGTATTTT
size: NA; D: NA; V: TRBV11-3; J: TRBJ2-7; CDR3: CASSYRERSEQYF; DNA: TGTGCCAGCAGCTACCGGGAGCGTTCGGAGCAATACTTC
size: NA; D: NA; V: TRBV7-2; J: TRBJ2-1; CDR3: CASSFNFVNEQFF; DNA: TGTGCCAGCAGCTTCAATTTTGTTAATGAGCAGTTCTTC
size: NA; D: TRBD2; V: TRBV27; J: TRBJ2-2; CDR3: CASSIGLVGELFF; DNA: TGTGCCAGCAGTATCGGACTAGTTGGGGAGCTGTTTTTT
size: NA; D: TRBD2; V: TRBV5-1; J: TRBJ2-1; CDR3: CASSSSGSHNEQFF; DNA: TGCGCCAGCAGCTCTAGCGGGAGCCACAATGAGCAGTTCTTC
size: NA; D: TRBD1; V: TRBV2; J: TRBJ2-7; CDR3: CASSEPGQGRYEQYF; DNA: TGTGCCAGCAGTGAACCGGGACAGGGGAGGTACGAGCAGTACTTC
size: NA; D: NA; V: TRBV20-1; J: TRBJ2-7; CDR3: CSASTSKPVGSNYEQYF; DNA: TGCAGTGCTAGTACATCAAAACCGGTGGGCAGTAACTACGAGCAGTACTTC
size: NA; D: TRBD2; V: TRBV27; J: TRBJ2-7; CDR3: CASSLMRESEQYF; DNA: TGTGCCAGCAGTTTAATGCGGGAGTCCGAGCAGTACTTC
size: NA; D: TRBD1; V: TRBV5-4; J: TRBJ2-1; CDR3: CASSGNRGPGLGAGEQFF; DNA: TGTGCCAGCAGCGGAAACAGGGGCCCAGGCCTAGGGGCCGGTGAGCAGTTCTTC
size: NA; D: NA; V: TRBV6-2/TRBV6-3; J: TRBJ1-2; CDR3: CASSYSRGNYGYTF; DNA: TGTGCCAGCAGTTACTCGAGGGGGAACTATGGCTACACCTTC
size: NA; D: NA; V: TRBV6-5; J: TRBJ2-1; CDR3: CASSAGAPRRPEQFF; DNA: TGTGCCAGCAGCGCGGGGGCCCCTCGCCGCCCCGAGCAGTTCTTC
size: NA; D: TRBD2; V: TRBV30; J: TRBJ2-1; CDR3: CAWGLGGSYNEQFF; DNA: TGTGCCTGGGGACTAGGAGGTAGCTACAATGAGCAGTTCTTC
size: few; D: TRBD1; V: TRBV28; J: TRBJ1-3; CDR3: CASSLGQGHSGNTIYF; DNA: TGTGCCAGCAGTTTGGGACAGGGACACTCTGGAAACACCATATATTTT
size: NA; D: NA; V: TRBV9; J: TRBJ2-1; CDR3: CASSVDISGGVDEQFF; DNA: TGTGCCAGCAGCGTAGATATTAGCGGTGGTGTGGATGAGCAGTTCTTC
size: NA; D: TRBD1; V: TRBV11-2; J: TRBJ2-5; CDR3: CASSLVATGWETQYF; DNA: TGTGCCAGCAGCTTAGTTGCGACAGGGTGGGAGACCCAGTACTTC
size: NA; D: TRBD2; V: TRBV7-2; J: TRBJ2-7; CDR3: CASSFPRGTSGSYEQYF; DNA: TGTGCCAGCAGCTTCCCTCGGGGGACTAGCGGTTCCTACGAGCAGTACTTC
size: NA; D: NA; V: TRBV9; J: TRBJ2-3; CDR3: CASSVSGGTDTQYF; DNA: TGTGCCAGCAGCGTTTCTGGGGGGACAGATACGCAGTATTTT
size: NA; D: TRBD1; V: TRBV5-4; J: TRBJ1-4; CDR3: CASSSQGVGEKLFF; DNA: TGTGCCAGCAGCTCACAGGGGGTGGGGGAAAAACTGTTTTTT